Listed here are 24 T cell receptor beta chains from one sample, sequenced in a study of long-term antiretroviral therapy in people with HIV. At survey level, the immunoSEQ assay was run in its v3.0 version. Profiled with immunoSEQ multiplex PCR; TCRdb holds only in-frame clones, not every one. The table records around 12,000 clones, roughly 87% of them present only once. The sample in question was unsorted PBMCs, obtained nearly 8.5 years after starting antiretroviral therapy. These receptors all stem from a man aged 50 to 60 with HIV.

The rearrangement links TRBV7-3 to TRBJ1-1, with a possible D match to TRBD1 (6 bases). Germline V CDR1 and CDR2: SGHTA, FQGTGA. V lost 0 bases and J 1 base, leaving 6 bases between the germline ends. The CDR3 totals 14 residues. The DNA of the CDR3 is TGTGCCAGCAGCTTAACGGACAGGAACACTGAAGCTTTCTTT. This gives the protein CASSLTDRNTEAFF. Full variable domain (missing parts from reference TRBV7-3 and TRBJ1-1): GAGVSQTPSNKVTEKGKYVELRCDPISGHTALYWYRQSLGQGPEFLIYFQGTGAADDSGLPNDRFFAVRPEGSVSTLKIQRTERGDSAVYLCASSLTDRNTEAFFGQGTRLTVV.

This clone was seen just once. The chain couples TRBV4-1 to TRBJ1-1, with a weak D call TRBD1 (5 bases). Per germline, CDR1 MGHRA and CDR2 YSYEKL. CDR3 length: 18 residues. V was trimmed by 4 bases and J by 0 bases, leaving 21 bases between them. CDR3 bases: TGCGCCAGCAGCCCCCTCGCGGGGCAGGGTTTCTTGAACACTGAAGCTTTCTTT. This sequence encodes CASSPLAGQGFLNTEAFF.

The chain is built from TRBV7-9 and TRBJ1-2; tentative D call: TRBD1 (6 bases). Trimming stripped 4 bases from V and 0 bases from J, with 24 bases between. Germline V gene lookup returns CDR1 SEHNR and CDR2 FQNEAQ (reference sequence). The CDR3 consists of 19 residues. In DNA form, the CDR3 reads TGTGCCAGCAGCTCAAGCGTAGCAGGGGATCAGAATACTAACTATGGCTACACCTTC. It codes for CASSSSVAGDQNTNYGYTF. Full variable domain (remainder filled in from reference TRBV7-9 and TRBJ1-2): DTGVSQNPRHKITKRGQNVTFRCDPISEHNRLYWYRQTLGQGPEFLTYFQNEAQLEKSRLLSDRFSAERPKGSFSTLEIQRTEQGDSAMYLCASSSSVAGDQNTNYGYTFGSGTRLTVV.

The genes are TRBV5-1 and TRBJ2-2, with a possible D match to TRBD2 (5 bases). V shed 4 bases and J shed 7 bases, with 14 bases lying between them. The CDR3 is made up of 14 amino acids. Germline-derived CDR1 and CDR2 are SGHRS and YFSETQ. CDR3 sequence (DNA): TGCGCCAGCAGCCCGAACTCTGAGGGCGGGGAGCTGTTTTTT. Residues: CASSPNSEGGELFF.

CDR3: CASSLGDYTGELFF. CDR3 sequence (DNA): TGTGCCAGCAGCTTAGGAGATTACACCGGGGAGCTGTTTTTT. The V gene is TRBV7-8, the J gene TRBJ2-2, with D hard to call. The germline V gene encodes CDR1 SGHVS and CDR2 FQNEAQ. CDR3 length: 14 amino acids. V dropped 1 base and J dropped 3 bases, with 6 bases sitting between them.

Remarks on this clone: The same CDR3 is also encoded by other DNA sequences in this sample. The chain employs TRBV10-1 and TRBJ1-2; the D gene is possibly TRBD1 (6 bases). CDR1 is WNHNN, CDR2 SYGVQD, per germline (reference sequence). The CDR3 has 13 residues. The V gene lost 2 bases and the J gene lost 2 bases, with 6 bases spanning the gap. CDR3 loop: CASSEGQNYGYTF. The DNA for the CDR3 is TGCGCCAGCAGTGAGGGACAGAACTATGGCTACACCTTC.

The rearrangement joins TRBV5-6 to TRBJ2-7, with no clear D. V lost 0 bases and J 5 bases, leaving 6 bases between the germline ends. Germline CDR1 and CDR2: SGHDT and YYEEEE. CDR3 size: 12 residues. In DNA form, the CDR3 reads TGTGCCAGCAGCTTGGCTCCCGACGAGCAGTACTTC. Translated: CASSLAPDEQYF.

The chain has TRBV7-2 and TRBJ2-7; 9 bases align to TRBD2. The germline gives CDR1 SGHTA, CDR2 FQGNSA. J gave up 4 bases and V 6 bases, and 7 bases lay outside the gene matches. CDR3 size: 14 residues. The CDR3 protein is CASRKGTSSYEQYF. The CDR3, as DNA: TGTGCCAGCAGGAAGGGGACTAGCAGTTACGAGCAGTACTTC.

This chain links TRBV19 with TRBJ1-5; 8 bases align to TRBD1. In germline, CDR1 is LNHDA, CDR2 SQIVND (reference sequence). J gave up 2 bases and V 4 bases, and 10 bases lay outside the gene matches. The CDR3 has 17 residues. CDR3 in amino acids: CASSTDRALAGNQPQHF. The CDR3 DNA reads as TGTGCCAGTAGTACGGACAGGGCTCTAGCGGGCAATCAGCCCCAGCATTTT.

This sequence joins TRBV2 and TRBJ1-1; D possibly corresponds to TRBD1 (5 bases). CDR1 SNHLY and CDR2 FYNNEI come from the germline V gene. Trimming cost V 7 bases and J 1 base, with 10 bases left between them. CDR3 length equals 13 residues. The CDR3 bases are TGTGCCAGCAAGGGGTATCCGAACACTGAAGCTTTCTTT. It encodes CASKGYPNTEAFF.

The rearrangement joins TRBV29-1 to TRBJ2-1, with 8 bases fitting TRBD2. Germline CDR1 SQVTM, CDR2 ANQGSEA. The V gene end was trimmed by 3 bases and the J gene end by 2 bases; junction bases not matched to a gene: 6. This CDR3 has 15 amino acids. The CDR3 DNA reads TGCAGCGTTGATCCACGGGGGGGCCCCTACAATGAGCAGTTCTTC. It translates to CSVDPRGGPYNEQFF.

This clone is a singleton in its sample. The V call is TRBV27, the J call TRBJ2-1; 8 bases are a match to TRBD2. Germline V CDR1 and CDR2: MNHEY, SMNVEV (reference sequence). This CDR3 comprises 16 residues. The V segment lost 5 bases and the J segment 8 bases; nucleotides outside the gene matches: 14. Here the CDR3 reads CASSPYAGGLGDEQFF. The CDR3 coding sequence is TGTGCCAGCAGTCCTTATGCGGGGGGCCTGGGCGATGAGCAGTTCTTC.

CDR3 amino acids: CASSRQGPTDTQYF. CDR3 nucleotides: TGTGCCAGCAGCCGACAGGGTCCCACAGATACGCAGTATTTT. The V and J genes are TRBV5-6 and TRBJ2-3, with TRBD1 identical over 7 bases. V gave up 4 bases and J gave up 2 bases; unmatched junction bases: 4. Germline assignment: CDR1 SGHDT and CDR2 YYEEEE. The CDR3 length is 14 residues.

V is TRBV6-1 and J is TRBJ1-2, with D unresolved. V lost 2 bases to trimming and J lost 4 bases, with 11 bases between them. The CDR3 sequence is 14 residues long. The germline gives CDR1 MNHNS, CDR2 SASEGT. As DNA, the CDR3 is TGTGCCAGCAGTGAAACGGAGGGAAGCTATGGCTACACCTTC. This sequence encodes CASSETEGSYGYTF.

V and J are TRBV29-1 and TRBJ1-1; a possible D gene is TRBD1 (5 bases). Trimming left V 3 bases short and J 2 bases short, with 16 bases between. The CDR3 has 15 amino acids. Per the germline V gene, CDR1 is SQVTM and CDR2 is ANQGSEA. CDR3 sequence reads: CSVDPGNRINTEAFF. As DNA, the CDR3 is TGCAGCGTTGACCCAGGGAACAGGATTAACACTGAAGCTTTCTTT.

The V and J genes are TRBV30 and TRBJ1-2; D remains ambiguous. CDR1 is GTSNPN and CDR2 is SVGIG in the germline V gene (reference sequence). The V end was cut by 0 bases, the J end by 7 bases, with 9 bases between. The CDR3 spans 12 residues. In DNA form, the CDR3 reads TGTGCCTGGAGTGTTACAGAAGGTGGCTACACCTTC. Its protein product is CAWSVTEGGYTF.

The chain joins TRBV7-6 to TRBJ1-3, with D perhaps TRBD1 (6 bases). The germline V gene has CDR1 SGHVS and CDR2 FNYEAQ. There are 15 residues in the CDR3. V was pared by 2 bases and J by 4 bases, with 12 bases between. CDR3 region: CASSLSGTLGNTIYF. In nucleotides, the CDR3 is TGTGCCAGCAGCTTATCCGGGACACTAGGAAACACCATATATTTT.

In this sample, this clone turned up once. CDR3 amino acids: CASSQDEGFNQPQHF. The CDR3 DNA follows: TGCGCCAGCAGCCAAGATGAGGGGTTCAATCAGCCCCAGCATTTT. The chain is built from TRBV4-1 and TRBJ1-5; possibly TRBD1 for D (5 bases). The CDR3 runs 15 residues. In germline, CDR1 is MGHRA, CDR2 YSYEKL. Trimming stripped 0 bases from V and 3 bases from J, with 9 bases between.

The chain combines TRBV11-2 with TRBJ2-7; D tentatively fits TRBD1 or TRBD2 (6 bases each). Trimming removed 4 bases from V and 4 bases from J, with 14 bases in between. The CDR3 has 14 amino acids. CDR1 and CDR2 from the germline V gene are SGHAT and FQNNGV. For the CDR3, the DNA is TGTGCCAGCAGCTCAATGGGGGGCCTTTACGAGCAGTACTTC. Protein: CASSSMGGLYEQYF. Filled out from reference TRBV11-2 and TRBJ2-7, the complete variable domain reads EAGVAQSPRYKIIEKRQSVAFWCNPISGHATLYWYQQILGQGPKLLIQFQNNGVVDDSQLPKDRFSAERLKGVDSTLKIQPAKLEDSAVYLCASSSMGGLYEQYFGPGTRLTVT.

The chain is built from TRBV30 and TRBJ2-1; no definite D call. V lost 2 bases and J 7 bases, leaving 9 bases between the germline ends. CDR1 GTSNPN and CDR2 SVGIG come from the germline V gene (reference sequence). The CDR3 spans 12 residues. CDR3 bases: TGTGCCTGGAGTCCAAAAAGTAATGAGCAGTTCTTC. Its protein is CAWSPKSNEQFF.

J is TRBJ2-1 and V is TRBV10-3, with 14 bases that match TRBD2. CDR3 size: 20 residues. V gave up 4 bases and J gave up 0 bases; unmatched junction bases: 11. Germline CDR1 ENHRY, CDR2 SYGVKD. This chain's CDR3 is CAISGPGTSGGHHSYNEQFF. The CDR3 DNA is TGTGCCATCAGTGGTCCCGGGACTAGCGGGGGCCACCACTCCTACAATGAGCAGTTCTTC.

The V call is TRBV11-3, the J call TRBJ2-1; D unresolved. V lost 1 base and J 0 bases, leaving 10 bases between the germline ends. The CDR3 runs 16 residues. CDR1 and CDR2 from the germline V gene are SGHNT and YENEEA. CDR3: CASSLGAVPSYNEQFF. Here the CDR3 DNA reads TGTGCCAGCAGCTTAGGGGCCGTACCCTCCTACAATGAGCAGTTCTTC.

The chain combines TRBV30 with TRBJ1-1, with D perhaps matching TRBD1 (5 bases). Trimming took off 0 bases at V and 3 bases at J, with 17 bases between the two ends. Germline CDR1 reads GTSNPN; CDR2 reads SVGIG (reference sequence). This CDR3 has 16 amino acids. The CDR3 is CAWSVIPPGEYTEAFF. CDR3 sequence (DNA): TGTGCCTGGAGTGTAATCCCCCCGGGGGAATACACTGAAGCTTTCTTT. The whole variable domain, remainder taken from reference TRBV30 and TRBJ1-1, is SQTIHQWPATLVQPVGSPLSLECTVEGTSNPNLYWYRQAAGRGLQLLFYSVGIGQISSEVPQNLSASRPQDRQFILSSKKLLLSDSGFYLCAWSVIPPGEYTEAFFGQGTRLTVV.

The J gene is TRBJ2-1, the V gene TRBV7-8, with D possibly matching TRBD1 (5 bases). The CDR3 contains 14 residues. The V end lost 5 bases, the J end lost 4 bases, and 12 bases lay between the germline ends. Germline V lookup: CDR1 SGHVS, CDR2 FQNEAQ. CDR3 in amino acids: CASSPEAGYNEQFF. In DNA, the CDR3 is TGTGCCAGCAGCCCCGAGGCAGGGTACAATGAGCAGTTCTTC.